This T cell receptor (beta chain) is from a study of T cell clusters in autoimmune cytopenias. Multiplex touch-down PCR amplified TRB using TRB-A and TRB-B pools in one tube. TCRdb reprocessed the multiplex PCR reads; each CDR3 protein has one entry and no DNA is given. Its listing shows 5,600 or so distinct CDR3 sequences. Each sample's input was about 250 ng genomic DNA, 35,000 to 40,000 genome equivalents. CDR3 length: 15 amino acids. CDR1 and CDR2 from the germline V gene are SGHDT and YYEEEE. These data were likewise used in another study, on T cell repertoires in aging, cancer and after chemotherapy. In that study: In cancer patients, declining TCR diversity with age involved lost richness and lost evenness.

The sequence came from a human donor in good health. Sequencing input: peripheral blood. The chain couples TRBV5-6 to TRBJ2-7; the D gene TCRdb calls, TRBD2, cannot be checked with no DNA. The CDR3 loop reads CASSLGLAGPNEQYF.